This T cell receptor beta chain was documented in a study of blood T cell repertoires in COVID-19. Study details: The United States, Italy and Spain were the sources of the acute and convalescent COVID-19 samples. T cells, B-cell-depleted T cells, or PBMCs provided the cDNA or gDNA that served as material.

In the study's own analysis: The assay estimated nucleated cells by amplifying reference gene primers. The method was immunoSEQ multiplex PCR; TCRdb's version includes in-frame clones alone and lacks a portion of them. V and J calls and clone size are copied from that table; D and trimming were computed from the DNA. Here the sample spans roughly 240,000 clones, roughly nine tenths being singletons. The CDR3 runs to 13 residues. The V gene's germline CDR1 is MNHEY and CDR2 SVGEGT. Trimming took 6 bases from V and 3 from J, leaving 12 bases between them. The sequenced sample consisted of peripheral blood. The chain carries TRBV6-2 or TRBV6-3 and TRBJ2-7; D is tentatively TRBD1 or TRBD2 (5 bases each). The TCR comes from a man younger than 35 with active or convalescent COVID-19. CDR3 loop: CASSGATLYEQYF. CDR3 in DNA: TGTGCCAGCAGCGGGGCCACCCTCTACGAGCAGTACTTC.